Listed below are T cell receptor beta chains from one sample, sequenced in a study of blood T cells in healthy people across ages. TCRdb ran MiXCR on the 5' RACE reads and lists one entry per CDR3 protein. This sample has about 570,000 distinct CDR3 sequences, with about 29% found just once. The sample was also linked to a second study, of T cells of mothers and their children.

Material for sequencing was blood. The receptors originated from a boy between 2 and 10 years old in good health. Both conserved end residues are part of each CDR3. The D gene is left open where the match is weak. Part of the rows lack a size; the others show once, few, many or a class for expanded clones.

V	size	J	D	CDR3	DNA
TRBV15	-	TRBJ2-5	TRBD2	CATSRDGGTSSRYQETQYF	TGTGCCACCAGCAGAGACGGGGGGACTAGCAGCCGATACCAAGAGACCCAGTACTTC
TRBV15	few	TRBJ1-4	-	CATSRTIHTSTNEKLFF	TGTGCCACCAGCAGAACTATCCACACCTCAACTAATGAAAAACTGTTTTTT
TRBV7-8	-	TRBJ2-3	-	CASRLSDLGTDTQYF	TGTGCCAGCAGACTGAGCGATCTGGGCACAGATACGCAGTATTTT
TRBV7-9	-	TRBJ2-2	-	CASSPRSIVTGELFF	TGTGCCAGCAGCCCAAGGAGTATAGTCACCGGGGAGCTGTTTTTT
TRBV11-2	-	TRBJ2-5	-	CASSFGVDSLGEETQYF	TGTGCCAGCAGCTTTGGTGTCGACTCCTTGGGTGAGGAGACCCAGTACTTC
TRBV27	-	TRBJ1-4	TRBD1	CASSSTHRGSEKPFF	TGTGCCAGCAGTTCCACACACAGGGGAAGCGAAAAACCGTTTTTT
TRBV7-6	-	TRBJ2-2	-	CASSLMGAPNTGEPFF	TGTGCCAGCAGCTTAATGGGGGCACCAAACACCGGGGAGCCGTTTTTT
TRBV2	many	TRBJ1-4	TRBD1	CASRVFSGGEKLFF	TGTGCCAGCAGAGTATTTTCAGGGGGTGAAAAACTGTTTTTT
TRBV5-6	few	TRBJ1-2	-	CASSLTVGGDGYTF	TGTGCCAGCAGCTTGACGGTGGGGGGAGATGGCTACACCTTC
TRBV12-5	few	TRBJ1-3	TRBD1	CASQQGTGNTIYF	TGTGCTAGTCAACAGGGGACTGGAAACACCATATATTTT
TRBV20-1	many	TRBJ2-4	-	CSARDLGIKNIQYF	TGCAGTGCTAGAGATCTAGGGATCAAAAACATTCAGTACTTC
TRBV5-1	-	TRBJ1-1	-	CASREGFGLEAFF	TGCGCCAGCAGGGAGGGTTTCGGCCTTGAAGCTTTCTTT
TRBV7-2	few	TRBJ2-4	TRBD2	CASSLVLRGGADWYF	TGTGCCAGCAGCTTAGTTTTGCGGGGGGGGGCTGATTGGTACTTC
TRBV10-2	many	TRBJ2-7	-	CASSEERSEQYF	TGCGCCAGCAGTGAGGAACGAAGCGAGCAGTACTTC
TRBV2	-	TRBJ1-1	-	CASSEAGPEAFF	TGTGCCAGCAGTGAAGCGGGCCCTGAAGCTTTCTTT
TRBV20-1	-	TRBJ2-1	-	CSARERAPTFNEQFF	TGCAGTGCTAGAGAGCGTGCCCCAACATTCAATGAGCAGTTCTTC
TRBV5-1	few	TRBJ2-2	-	CASSRGGAGELFF	TGCGCCAGCAGCCGGGGAGGAGCGGGGGAGCTGTTTTTT
TRBV9	-	TRBJ2-1	TRBD2	CASSSGLAVADEQFF	TGTGCCAGCAGCTCTGGACTAGCAGTAGCCGATGAGCAGTTCTTC
TRBV6-5	few	TRBJ2-1	TRBD2	CASTSGGNNEQFF	TGTGCCAGCACTAGCGGGGGAAACAATGAGCAGTTCTTC
TRBV7-9	many	TRBJ2-7	-	CASSPTVYEQYF	TGTGCCAGCAGCCCCACAGTCTACGAGCAGTACTTC
TRBV5-1	-	TRBJ2-7	-	CASSPTLGGYEQYF	TGCGCCAGCAGCCCCACCCTGGGGGGCTACGAGCAGTACTTC
TRBV7-8	-	TRBJ2-3	TRBD2	CASSIPGLAGGQDTQYF	TGTGCCAGCAGCATCCCGGGGCTAGCGGGGGGGCAAGATACGCAGTATTTT
TRBV4-3	-	TRBJ1-6	-	CASSQDPGAISPLHF	TGCGCCAGCAGCCAAGATCCGGGGGCCATTTCACCCCTCCACTTT
TRBV10-3	many	TRBJ2-4	TRBD1	CAISEPGQENIQYF	TGTGCCATCAGTGAACCGGGACAGGAAAACATTCAGTACTTC
TRBV20-1	-	TRBJ2-7	TRBD2	CSAVQTSGGYEQYF	TGCAGTGCTGTCCAAACTAGCGGGGGGTACGAGCAGTACTTC
TRBV2	-	TRBJ2-7	-	CASDKNAQGTPYEQYF	TGTGCCAGCGATAAAAATGCGCAGGGGACCCCCTACGAGCAGTACTTC
TRBV30	-	TRBJ2-5	-	CAWRTVETQYF	TGTGCCTGGAGAACAGTGGAGACCCAGTACTTC
TRBV6-6	-	TRBJ2-3	-	CASSYLRLSKTDTQYF	TGTGCCAGCAGTTACTTGAGGTTAAGTAAGACCGATACGCAGTATTTT
TRBV6-5	few	TRBJ2-7	-	CASSWFADYEQYF	TGTGCCAGCAGTTGGTTCGCTGACTACGAGCAGTACTTC
TRBV11-2	few	TRBJ2-7	-	CASSLVGRKGPEQYF	TGTGCCAGCAGCTTAGTTGGTCGGAAAGGGCCGGAGCAGTACTTC
TRBV7-8	-	TRBJ2-1	TRBD2	CASISPGLAGYNEQFF	TGTGCCAGCATTTCCCCCGGACTAGCGGGCTACAATGAGCAGTTCTTC
TRBV15	-	TRBJ2-1	-	CATSRTGNEQFF	TGTGCCACCAGCAGGACAGGTAATGAGCAGTTCTTC
TRBV12-3/TRBV12-4	-	TRBJ2-1	TRBD2	CASRMTSGAYNEQFF	TGTGCCAGCAGAATGACTAGCGGGGCTTACAATGAGCAGTTCTTC
TRBV15	-	TRBJ2-1	-	CATSRDRFQGPYNEQFF	TGTGCCACCAGCAGAGATCGGTTTCAGGGGCCCTACAATGAGCAGTTCTTC
TRBV19	-	TRBJ2-7	-	CASSITRGTNEQYF	TGTGCCAGTAGTATCACCCGTGGTACCAACGAGCAGTACTTC
TRBV7-7	few	TRBJ2-2	-	CASSLTPNTGELFF	TGTGCCAGCAGCTTAACCCCGAACACCGGGGAGCTGTTTTTT